This TCR beta chain was sequenced in a study of metastatic and nonmetastatic thyroid tumors. Study-level information: Repertoires from malignant and benign thyroid patients were compared across blood and tumor or nodule tissue.

TCRdb re-called the PCR reads via MiXCR. This table has 27,000 or so clones, roughly 25% appearing once. Every patient was untreated before thyroid surgery. CDR1 is SGHAT and CDR2 is FQDESV in the germline V gene (reference sequence). With 1 base removed from V and 5 bases from J, the gap between germline ends came to 18 bases. The CDR3 contains 17 residues. The chain employs TRBV11-1 and TRBJ1-3; D uncertain. The source material was blood. This receptor was obtained from a female donor with papillary thyroid cancer or a benign thyroid nodule (not recorded which). Some clones in this sample may be carry-over from other donors' samples. The CDR3 sequence: CASSLVVGGECRNTIYF. CDR3 nucleotide sequence: TGTGCCAGCAGCTTAGTGGTGGGCGGTGAATGTCGAAACACCATATATTTT.